Listed below are T cell receptor beta chains from one sample, sequenced in a study of multiple sclerosis patients with progressive multifocal leukoencephalopathy. Clones were sequenced by immunoSEQ multiplex PCR, and TCRdb holds only the in-frame ones, with some missing. The table records approximately 30,000 clones, roughly 90% of them present only once. The starting material was PBMCs, obtained from a patient treated with natalizumab. The receptors originated from a woman aged 35 to 49 with progressive multifocal leukoencephalopathy. The CDR3 runs from the conserved cysteine through the conserved F or W. The D gene is left open where the match is weak. Some rows mark clone size as missing; the rest say once, few, many or name a class of expanded clone.

d_call: NA; v_call: TRBV9; clone_size: NA; j_call: TRBJ1-2; cdr3_nt: TGTGCCAGCAGCACTGGACCTGTGCCCTATGGCTACACCTTC; cdr3_aa: CASSTGPVPYGYTF
d_call: NA; v_call: TRBV6-6; clone_size: NA; j_call: TRBJ1-2; cdr3_nt: TGTGCCAGCAGTTTAAGGACGTTTTATGGCTACACCTTC; cdr3_aa: CASSLRTFYGYTF
d_call: NA; v_call: TRBV30; clone_size: NA; j_call: TRBJ2-6; cdr3_nt: TGTGCCTGGAGTGACCGCTCTGGGGCCAACGTCCTGACTTTC; cdr3_aa: CAWSDRSGANVLTF
d_call: NA; v_call: TRBV28; clone_size: NA; j_call: TRBJ2-7; cdr3_nt: TGTGCCAGCAGTTTATCTTCCTACGAGCAGTACTTC; cdr3_aa: CASSLSSYEQYF
d_call: NA; v_call: TRBV4-3; clone_size: few; j_call: TRBJ1-1; cdr3_nt: TGCGCCAGCAGCCAAGAAGTCCGCACTGAAGCTTTCTTT; cdr3_aa: CASSQEVRTEAFF
d_call: TRBD2; v_call: TRBV7-6; clone_size: NA; j_call: TRBJ2-3; cdr3_nt: TGTGCCAGCAGCCCCGGGACTAGCGGGATTAAAGTTACGCAGTATTTT; cdr3_aa: CASSPGTSGIKVTQYF
d_call: TRBD1; v_call: TRBV28; clone_size: NA; j_call: TRBJ1-2; cdr3_nt: TGTGCCAGCAGACAGGGGATCGGAGGTGGCTACACCTTC; cdr3_aa: CASRQGIGGGYTF
d_call: NA; v_call: TRBV28; clone_size: NA; j_call: TRBJ1-2; cdr3_nt: TGTGCCAGCAGTTCGACAGAGACCGCTAACTATGGCTACACCTTC; cdr3_aa: CASSSTETANYGYTF
d_call: TRBD1; v_call: TRBV6-1; clone_size: few; j_call: TRBJ1-3; cdr3_nt: TGTGCCAGCAGTGGCGACAGGGCCTCAGGAAACACCATATATTTT; cdr3_aa: CASSGDRASGNTIYF
d_call: TRBD1; v_call: TRBV4-1; clone_size: NA; j_call: TRBJ1-2; cdr3_nt: TGCGCCAGCAGCCTATACCAGGACAGGGCGGATGGCTACACCTTC; cdr3_aa: CASSLYQDRADGYTF
d_call: TRBD2; v_call: TRBV29-1; clone_size: NA; j_call: TRBJ2-5; cdr3_nt: TGCAGCGTTGACCTCCTTGGAGCGGGGCAACAAGAGACCCAGTACTTC; cdr3_aa: CSVDLLGAGQQETQYF
d_call: TRBD1; v_call: TRBV5-1; clone_size: NA; j_call: TRBJ2-3; cdr3_nt: TGCGCCAGCAGCTCTGGACAGGTCTTCACAGATACGCAGTATTTT; cdr3_aa: CASSSGQVFTDTQYF
d_call: TRBD1; v_call: TRBV2; clone_size: few; j_call: TRBJ2-7; cdr3_nt: TGTGCCAGCAGACCACGACAGGGAGTTCCCTACGAGCAGTACTTC; cdr3_aa: CASRPRQGVPYEQYF
d_call: NA; v_call: TRBV6-6; clone_size: NA; j_call: TRBJ1-2; cdr3_nt: TGTGCCAGCAGTTACTCAGGATCCGACTATGGCTACACCTTC; cdr3_aa: CASSYSGSDYGYTF
d_call: TRBD1; v_call: TRBV29-1; clone_size: few; j_call: TRBJ2-5; cdr3_nt: TGCAGCGCCCGGACAGGGGAAGAGACCCAGTACTTC; cdr3_aa: CSARTGEETQYF
d_call: TRBD1; v_call: TRBV7-2; clone_size: NA; j_call: TRBJ1-1; cdr3_nt: TGTGCCAGCAGCCCCCGACAAGGTGGAGGGGGCTTTACTGAAGCTTTCTTT; cdr3_aa: CASSPRQGGGGFTEAFF
d_call: NA; v_call: TRBV7-2; clone_size: NA; j_call: TRBJ1-1; cdr3_nt: TGTGCCAGCAGCTTAGGAGGTGGGACTGAAGCTTTCTTT; cdr3_aa: CASSLGGGTEAFF
d_call: TRBD1; v_call: TRBV28; clone_size: NA; j_call: TRBJ1-1; cdr3_nt: TGTGCCAGCAGTTTCCTCGGACAGGACGACGGAGCTTTCTTT; cdr3_aa: CASSFLGQDDGAFF
d_call: NA; v_call: TRBV5-1; clone_size: NA; j_call: TRBJ2-3; cdr3_nt: TGCGCCAGCAGCTTAAGTCAGAACACAGATACGCAGTATTTT; cdr3_aa: CASSLSQNTDTQYF
d_call: TRBD1; v_call: TRBV19; clone_size: NA; j_call: TRBJ1-5; cdr3_nt: TGTGCCAGTAGTGCAGAGGGGACAGGGTTTTTAAGTAATCAGCCCCAGCATTTT; cdr3_aa: CASSAEGTGFLSNQPQHF
d_call: NA; v_call: TRBV4-3; clone_size: few; j_call: TRBJ1-3; cdr3_nt: TGCGCCAGCAGTCCTGACAGCACTGGAAACACCATATATTTT; cdr3_aa: CASSPDSTGNTIYF
d_call: TRBD1; v_call: TRBV6-5; clone_size: NA; j_call: TRBJ1-2; cdr3_nt: TGTGCCAGCAGTCAATCTTCAGGGGGGAGTCTTGGCTACACCTTC; cdr3_aa: CASSQSSGGSLGYTF
d_call: TRBD2; v_call: TRBV27; clone_size: NA; j_call: TRBJ2-3; cdr3_nt: TGTGCCAGCAGTCCGACCACTAGCGGTAGCACAGATACGCAGTATTTT; cdr3_aa: CASSPTTSGSTDTQYF
d_call: NA; v_call: TRBV9; clone_size: NA; j_call: TRBJ1-2; cdr3_nt: TGTGCCAGCAGCGTGGGGACCGCCGGTAACTATGGCTACACCTTC; cdr3_aa: CASSVGTAGNYGYTF
d_call: TRBD1; v_call: TRBV19; clone_size: NA; j_call: TRBJ2-7; cdr3_nt: TGTGCCAGTAGTGCAGACAGGGGTTACGAGCAGTACTTC; cdr3_aa: CASSADRGYEQYF
d_call: NA; v_call: TRBV7-2; clone_size: NA; j_call: TRBJ2-3; cdr3_nt: TGTGCCAGCAGCTTAGCAACAGGCCCAGATACGCAGTATTTT; cdr3_aa: CASSLATGPDTQYF
d_call: TRBD2; v_call: TRBV7-8; clone_size: NA; j_call: TRBJ2-3; cdr3_nt: TGTGCCAGCAGCTTAGGTCTGCGGGGGAGATTCACAGATACGCAGTATTTT; cdr3_aa: CASSLGLRGRFTDTQYF
d_call: TRBD1; v_call: TRBV7-8; clone_size: NA; j_call: TRBJ2-7; cdr3_nt: TGTGCCAGCAGCTTAGTAGGGACAGGTGACTACGAGCAGTACTTC; cdr3_aa: CASSLVGTGDYEQYF
d_call: NA; v_call: TRBV2; clone_size: NA; j_call: TRBJ2-1; cdr3_nt: TGTGCCAGCAGCCTCGGGATCATCAATGAGCAGTTCTTC; cdr3_aa: CASSLGIINEQFF
d_call: NA; v_call: TRBV10-3; clone_size: few; j_call: TRBJ1-2; cdr3_nt: TGTGCCATCAGTGAGGAGGGGGGGAACTATGGCTACACCTTC; cdr3_aa: CAISEEGGNYGYTF
d_call: NA; v_call: TRBV28; clone_size: few; j_call: TRBJ1-1; cdr3_nt: TGTGCCAGCAGTGAGCAGGGGAGGGAAGCTTTCTTT; cdr3_aa: CASSEQGREAFF
d_call: TRBD1; v_call: TRBV5-1; clone_size: NA; j_call: TRBJ2-3; cdr3_nt: TGCGCCAGCAGCGGAGGACAGGGGGCCGCAGATACGCAGTATTTT; cdr3_aa: CASSGGQGAADTQYF
d_call: NA; v_call: TRBV28; clone_size: NA; j_call: TRBJ2-6; cdr3_nt: TGTGCCAGCAGTTTTACCGGCGGGGGCCGGTGGGCCAACGTCCTGACTTTC; cdr3_aa: CASSFTGGGRWANVLTF
d_call: NA; v_call: TRBV30; clone_size: NA; j_call: TRBJ2-3; cdr3_nt: TGTGCCTGGAGTGTCGGGCAGGGTTACGCAGATACGCAGTATTTT; cdr3_aa: CAWSVGQGYADTQYF
d_call: TRBD1; v_call: TRBV13; clone_size: NA; j_call: TRBJ1-2; cdr3_nt: TGTGCCAGCAGCACGACAGGGGGCCGCTATGGCTACACCTTC; cdr3_aa: CASSTTGGRYGYTF
d_call: NA; v_call: TRBV7-6; clone_size: NA; j_call: TRBJ1-1; cdr3_nt: TGTGCCAGCAGCTTAGGGACGAGAAACACTGAAGCTTTCTTT; cdr3_aa: CASSLGTRNTEAFF
d_call: NA; v_call: TRBV10-2; clone_size: NA; j_call: TRBJ1-1; cdr3_nt: TGCGCCAGCAGTGAGTCTGTGGGGAGGACTGAAGCTTTCTTT; cdr3_aa: CASSESVGRTEAFF
d_call: NA; v_call: TRBV9; clone_size: NA; j_call: TRBJ2-3; cdr3_nt: TGTGCCAGCAGCGCAACTAGCCCTAGGGTCACAGATACGCAGTATTTT; cdr3_aa: CASSATSPRVTDTQYF
d_call: TRBD1; v_call: TRBV7-2; clone_size: NA; j_call: TRBJ2-7; cdr3_nt: TGTGCCAGCAGGCCGGGGACAGGCCCCTACGAGCAGTACTTC; cdr3_aa: CASRPGTGPYEQYF
d_call: TRBD2; v_call: TRBV4-3; clone_size: NA; j_call: TRBJ2-1; cdr3_nt: TGCGCCAGCAGCAAAACTAGCGGGGGGTTCGATGAGCAGTTCTTC; cdr3_aa: CASSKTSGGFDEQFF
d_call: NA; v_call: TRBV4-3; clone_size: NA; j_call: TRBJ2-7; cdr3_nt: TGCGCCAGCAGCCAAGATTACCAAACCTACGAGCAGTACTTC; cdr3_aa: CASSQDYQTYEQYF
d_call: NA; v_call: TRBV18; clone_size: NA; j_call: TRBJ2-1; cdr3_nt: TGTGCCAGCTCACGACAGTGGGTATCCTACAATGAGCAGTTCTTC; cdr3_aa: CASSRQWVSYNEQFF